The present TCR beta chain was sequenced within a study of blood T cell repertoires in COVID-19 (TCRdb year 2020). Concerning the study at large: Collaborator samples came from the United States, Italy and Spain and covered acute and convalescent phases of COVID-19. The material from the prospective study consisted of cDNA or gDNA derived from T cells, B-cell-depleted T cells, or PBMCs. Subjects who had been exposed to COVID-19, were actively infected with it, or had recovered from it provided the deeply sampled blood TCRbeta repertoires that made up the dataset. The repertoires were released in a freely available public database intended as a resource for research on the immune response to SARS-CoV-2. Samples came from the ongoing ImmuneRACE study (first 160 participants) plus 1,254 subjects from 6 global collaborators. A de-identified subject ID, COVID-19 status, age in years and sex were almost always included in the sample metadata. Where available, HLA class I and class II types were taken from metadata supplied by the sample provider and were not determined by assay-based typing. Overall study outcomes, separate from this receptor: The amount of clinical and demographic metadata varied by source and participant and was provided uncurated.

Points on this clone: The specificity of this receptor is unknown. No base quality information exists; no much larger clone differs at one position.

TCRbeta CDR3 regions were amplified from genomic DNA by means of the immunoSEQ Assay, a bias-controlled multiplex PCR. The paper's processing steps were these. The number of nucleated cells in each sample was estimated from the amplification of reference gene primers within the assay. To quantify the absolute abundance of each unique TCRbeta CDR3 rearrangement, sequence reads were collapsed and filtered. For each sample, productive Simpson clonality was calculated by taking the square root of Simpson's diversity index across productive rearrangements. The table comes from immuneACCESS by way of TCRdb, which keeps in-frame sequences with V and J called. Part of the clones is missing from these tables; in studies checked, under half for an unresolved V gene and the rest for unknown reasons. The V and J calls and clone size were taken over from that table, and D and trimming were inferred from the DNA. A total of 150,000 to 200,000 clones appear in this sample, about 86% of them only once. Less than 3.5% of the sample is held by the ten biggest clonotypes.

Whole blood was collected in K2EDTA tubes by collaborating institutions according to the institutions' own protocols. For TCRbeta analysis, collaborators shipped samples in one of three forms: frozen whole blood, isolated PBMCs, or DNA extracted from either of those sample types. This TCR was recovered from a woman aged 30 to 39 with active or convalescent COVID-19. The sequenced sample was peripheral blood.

CDR3 region: CASSLAYNEQFF. The nucleotides read TGTGCCAGTAGTTTGGCTTACAATGAGCAGTTCTTC. The receptor chain draws on TRBV19 and TRBJ2-1, with no confident D gene call. Taken from cysteine to phenylalanine, the CDR3 has 12 residues. Only CDR3 DNA remains: 36 bases, in frame from the first base. Relative to germline, V is 5 bases shorter and J is 4 bases shorter, with 6 bases between their ends. CDR1 and CDR2 are read off the germline V gene (reference sequence) as LNHDA and SQIVND.